The rows below give T cell receptor beta chains drawn from one sample of a study of T cell responses to AZD1222 COVID-19 vaccine. Clones were sequenced by immunoSEQ multiplex PCR, and TCRdb holds only the in-frame ones, with some missing. The repertoire has around 80,000 clones, approximately 85% of them found once; the top ten carry 10%. Here the sequenced sample was peripheral blood, taken 28 days after the second AZD1222 dose. The receptors here all came from an adult who received the AZD1222 COVID-19 vaccine. Each CDR3 is given without its conserved first and last residue. Not every row has a clone size; where given, it reads once, few, many or a size class.

abundance	v_gene	j_gene	CDR3aa
once	TRBV28	TRBJ2-7	ASSTPGLAGVVLSYEQY
-	TRBV25-1	TRBJ2-5	ASSEWASGVETQY
-	TRBV10-3	TRBJ2-7	AISESWAGYEQY
-	TRBV27	TRBJ2-7	ASSFSGTPWDEQY
-	TRBV10-1	TRBJ2-5	ASSPMTGGTQY
once	TRBV19	TRBJ2-5	ASSPGTGGRETQY
-	TRBV7-9	TRBJ2-5	ASSPSAGTSGETQY
-	TRBV2	TRBJ1-4	ASSEWAGGEKLF
-	TRBV5-3	TRBJ1-5	ARSSGGRISNQPQH
-	TRBV27	TRBJ2-7	ASIYEQY
-	TRBV28	TRBJ2-3	ASSFFSDTQY
-	TRBV3-1/TRBV3-2	TRBJ1-1	ASSLKGAYTEAF
-	TRBV19	TRBJ1-5	ASSSGRNEPQH
-	TRBV19	TRBJ2-7	ASSTGRDSSEQY
-	TRBV2	TRBJ2-7	ASSERGHLSYEQY
-	TRBV19	TRBJ1-2	ASSILFSAREGYT
-	TRBV14	TRBJ2-1	ASSQAPDREYDNEQF
once	TRBV12-3/TRBV12-4	TRBJ2-6	ASSSTGANVLT
-	TRBV11-2	TRBJ2-2	ASNKGQGNTGELF
-	TRBV18	TRBJ1-4	ASSPGLDEKLF